This is a list of T cell receptor beta chains from one sample in a study of blood T cell repertoires in COVID-19. TCRdb's copy holds only in-frame clones and misses some; the assay was immunoSEQ multiplex PCR. The sample shows a few hundred thousand clones, 70% to 90% of them seen only once. Sequences were obtained from PBMCs or T cells enriched from blood (not recorded which). Every receptor here comes from a woman under 40 who had recovered from COVID-19. Each CDR3 is given with its conserved first and last residue. D genes are given only for firm matches. Clone size is given for some rows only: seen once, a few or many times, or a class if the clone is expanded.

TRBJ2-5 | NA | TRBV2 | TRBD2 | CASSVDSGPRETQYF | TGTGCCAGCTCAGTTGATAGCGGGCCCCGAGAGACCCAGTACTTC
TRBJ1-6 | NA | TRBV5-1 | NA | CASSLEVRASDPNSPLHF | TGCGCCAGCAGCTTGGAAGTCAGAGCGTCCGACCCGAATTCACCCCTCCACTTT
TRBJ1-3 | few | TRBV7-7 | TRBD1 | CASSSGTASGNTIYF | TGTGCCAGCAGCTCTGGGACAGCCTCTGGAAACACCATATATTTT
TRBJ2-7 | NA | TRBV19 | NA | CASSMVAEVYEQYF | TGTGCCAGTAGTATGGTGGCGGAAGTCTACGAGCAGTACTTC
TRBJ1-6 | NA | TRBV7-2 | NA | CASRGDSSSYNSPLHF | TGTGCCAGCAGGGGGGACTCCAGCTCCTATAATTCACCCCTCCACTTT
TRBJ2-3 | NA | TRBV5-4 | TRBD1 | CASSFRQGIDTQYF | TGTGCCAGCAGCTTCAGACAGGGCATTGATACGCAGTATTTT
TRBJ1-1 | NA | TRBV18 | NA | CASSPFDSSAFF | TGTGCCAGCTCACCCTTTGACAGTTCTGCTTTCTTT
TRBJ2-5 | NA | TRBV6-5 | TRBD1 | CAARQGPGETQYF | TGTGCAGCTAGACAGGGCCCAGGAGAGACCCAGTACTTC
TRBJ2-3 | NA | TRBV7-8 | NA | CASNRGWGTDTQYF | TGTGCCAGCAACCGCGGGTGGGGCACAGATACGCAGTATTTT
TRBJ1-6 | NA | TRBV12-5 | TRBD1 | CASEGSPGQGNSPLHF | TGTGCTAGTGAGGGATCGCCGGGACAGGGTAATTCACCCCTCCACTTT
TRBJ1-1 | NA | TRBV30 | NA | CAWKGRGRTEAFF | TGTGCCTGGAAGGGCAGGGGTCGGACTGAAGCTTTCTTT
TRBJ2-1 | NA | TRBV6-2/TRBV6-3 | TRBD2 | CASSQQAGGNEQFF | TGTGCCAGCAGCCAACAGGCCGGGGGGAATGAGCAGTTCTTC
TRBJ1-3 | NA | TRBV4-2 | TRBD1 | CASSQVLQGTLGNTIYF | TGTGCCAGCAGCCAAGTACTACAGGGGACCCTTGGAAACACCATATATTTT
TRBJ2-5 | NA | TRBV7-9 | NA | CASRPNRVGGETQYF | TGTGCCAGCAGACCCAACAGGGTCGGTGGGGAGACCCAGTACTTC
TRBJ2-1 | NA | TRBV9 | NA | CASSVQDSPDEQFF | TGTGCCAGCAGCGTGCAAGATAGTCCGGATGAGCAGTTCTTC
TRBJ1-3 | NA | TRBV6-5 | NA | CASSFSTAGNTIYF | TGTGCCAGCAGTTTCTCGACAGCTGGAAACACCATATATTTT
TRBJ1-1 | NA | TRBV29-1 | NA | CSVENRAGGTEAFF | TGCAGCGTTGAGAACAGGGCTGGGGGCACTGAAGCTTTCTTT
TRBJ1-4 | NA | TRBV28 | TRBD1 | CASSLVGQAGEKLFF | TGTGCCAGCAGTTTGGTCGGACAGGCTGGTGAAAAACTGTTTTTT
TRBJ1-1 | NA | TRBV20-1 | TRBD1 | CSADRDQAFF | TGCAGTGCCGACAGGGACCAAGCTTTCTTT
TRBJ1-5 | once | TRBV28 | TRBD1 | CASSPGQIILNQPQHF | TGTGCCAGCAGTCCGGGACAGATTATCCTAAATCAGCCCCAGCATTTT
TRBJ2-5 | medium-sized | TRBV28 | TRBD1 | CASSLKGAVETQYF | TGTGCCAGCAGTTTAAAGGGGGCGGTGGAGACCCAGTACTTC
TRBJ1-1 | NA | TRBV19 | NA | CASSMVTGNTEAFF | TGTGCCAGTAGTATGGTGACGGGGAACACTGAAGCTTTCTTT
TRBJ1-5 | NA | TRBV14 | TRBD1 | CASSLGQGSQPQHF | TGTGCCAGCAGTCTCGGACAGGGTAGTCAGCCCCAGCATTTT
TRBJ1-1 | few | TRBV5-1 | NA | CATQTGQNTEAFF | TGCGCCACCCAGACGGGACAGAACACTGAAGCTTTCTTT
TRBJ2-3 | NA | TRBV27 | TRBD2 | CASSPASGRAITDTQYF | TGTGCCAGCAGCCCGGCTAGCGGGAGGGCGATCACAGATACGCAGTATTTT
TRBJ2-2 | NA | TRBV30 | NA | CAWWHSGNTGELFF | TGTGCCTGGTGGCACTCAGGGAACACCGGGGAGCTGTTTTTT
TRBJ2-5 | NA | TRBV28 | TRBD2 | CASSPLGLAGQETQYF | TGTGCCAGCAGTCCACTAGGACTAGCGGGACAAGAGACCCAGTACTTC
TRBJ1-2 | NA | TRBV21-1 | NA | CASNPKDLDINRGLYGYTF | TGTGCCAGCAACCCAAAAGACCTCGATATCAACAGGGGGCTTTATGGCTACACCTTC
TRBJ1-2 | NA | TRBV27 | TRBD1 | CASSFDRDYGYTF | TGTGCCAGCAGTTTCGACAGGGACTATGGCTACACCTTC
TRBJ1-1 | NA | TRBV30 | TRBD1 | CAWNHGTGVTEAFF | TGTGCCTGGAATCACGGGACAGGGGTCACTGAAGCTTTCTTT
TRBJ1-2 | NA | TRBV12-3/TRBV12-4 | NA | CASSLQEFGYTF | TGTGCCAGCAGCCTACAGGAGTTTGGCTACACCTTC
TRBJ2-7 | NA | TRBV25-1 | NA | CASRDITSYEQYF | TGTGCCAGCAGGGACATAACATCCTACGAGCAGTACTTC
TRBJ1-5 | NA | TRBV9 | NA | CASSVGGGNQPQHF | TGTGCCAGCAGCGTCGGGGGGGGAAACCAGCCCCAGCATTTT
TRBJ2-2 | NA | TRBV6-5 | NA | CASSGVNTGELFF | TGTGCCAGCAGCGGGGTGAACACCGGGGAGCTGTTTTTT
TRBJ1-6 | NA | TRBV4-1 | NA | CASSQEINFPNSPLHF | TGCGCCAGCAGCCAAGAAATCAACTTCCCAAATTCACCCCTCCACTTT
TRBJ1-2 | NA | TRBV2 | TRBD1 | CASGDQGAGYGYTF | TGTGCCAGTGGGGACCAGGGGGCAGGCTATGGCTACACCTTC
TRBJ1-2 | NA | TRBV29-1 | NA | CSVEEKGGYTF | TGCAGCGTTGAAGAAAAGGGGGGCTACACCTTC
TRBJ1-6 | NA | TRBV14 | TRBD1 | CASSRRQGNSPLHF | TGTGCCAGCAGCCGCCGACAGGGAAATTCACCCCTCCACTTT
TRBJ2-2 | NA | TRBV5-4 | TRBD2 | CASSPSGRQNTGELFF | TGTGCCAGCAGCCCAAGCGGGAGGCAAAACACCGGGGAGCTGTTTTTT
TRBJ1-3 | NA | TRBV11-2 | NA | CASSFELGRLRSGNTIYF | TGTGCCAGCAGCTTTGAATTGGGCAGGTTACGCTCTGGAAACACCATATATTTT
TRBJ1-2 | once | TRBV7-9 | NA | CASSRVSYGYTF | TGTGCCAGCAGCCGGGTTAGCTATGGCTACACCTTC
TRBJ2-7 | NA | TRBV6-5 | NA | CASSPRQATQGEQYF | TGTGCCAGCTCCCCCCGACAGGCGACCCAGGGCGAGCAGTACTTC
TRBJ2-1 | many | TRBV5-4 | TRBD2 | CASSRGLADYGNEQFF | TGTGCCAGCAGCAGGGGACTAGCGGATTATGGGAATGAGCAGTTCTTC
TRBJ1-2 | NA | TRBV5-1 | NA | CASSLGTLYGYTF | TGCGCCAGCAGCTTGGGGACACTCTATGGCTACACCTTC
TRBJ2-5 | NA | TRBV19 | TRBD1 | CASSTTGFGETQYF | TGTGCCAGTAGTACGACAGGGTTTGGAGAGACCCAGTACTTC
TRBJ1-3 | NA | TRBV11-1 | TRBD1 | CASSYRTGTARNTIYF | TGTGCCAGCAGTTACCGGACCGGGACAGCCCGCAACACCATATATTTT
TRBJ2-5 | NA | TRBV11-1 | TRBD2 | CASSLARTSSQETQYF | TGTGCCAGCAGCTTAGCGCGGACTAGCTCCCAGGAGACCCAGTACTTC
TRBJ2-2 | NA | TRBV10-3 | NA | CAISESQRALPGELFF | TGTGCCATCAGTGAGTCCCAGCGGGCCCTTCCCGGGGAGCTGTTTTTT
TRBJ1-6 | once | TRBV7-9 | NA | CASSSQVPPYNSPLHF | TGTGCCAGCAGCTCACAGGTCCCCCCCTATAATTCACCCCTCCACTTT
TRBJ1-1 | once | TRBV28 | NA | CASSNSGAAFF | TGTGCCAGCAGTAACTCAGGGGCAGCTTTCTTT
TRBJ2-3 | NA | TRBV15 | NA | CATSRVMGRDTQYF | TGTGCCACCAGCAGAGTTATGGGGCGAGATACGCAGTATTTT
TRBJ1-1 | NA | TRBV4-1 | NA | CASSQEGSQYTEAFF | TGCGCCAGCAGCCAAGAGGGCAGCCAGTACACTGAAGCTTTCTTT